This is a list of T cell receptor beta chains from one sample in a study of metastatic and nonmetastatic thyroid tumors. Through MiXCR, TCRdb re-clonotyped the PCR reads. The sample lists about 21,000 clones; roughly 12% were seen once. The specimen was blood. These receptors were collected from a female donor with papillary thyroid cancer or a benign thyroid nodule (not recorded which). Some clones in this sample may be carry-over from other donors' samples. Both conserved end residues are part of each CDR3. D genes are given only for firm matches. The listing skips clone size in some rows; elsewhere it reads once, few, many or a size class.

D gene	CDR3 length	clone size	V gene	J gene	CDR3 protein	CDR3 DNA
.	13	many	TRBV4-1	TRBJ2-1	CASSPGPSVVRIF	TGCGCCAGCAGCCCAGGTCCCTCCGTTGTCAGGATCTTC
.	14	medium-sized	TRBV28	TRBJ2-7	CASSLRDTLYEQYF	TGTGCCAGCAGTCTACGGGACACCCTCTACGAGCAGTACTTC
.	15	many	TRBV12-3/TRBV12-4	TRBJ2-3	CASSLSGGSTDTQYF	TGTGCCAGCAGTTTAAGCGGCGGCAGCACAGATACGCAGTATTTT
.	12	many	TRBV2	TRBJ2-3	CASMTSTDTQYF	TGTGCCAGCATGACTAGCACAGATACGCAGTATTTT
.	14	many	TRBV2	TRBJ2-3	CARTGPRVTDTQYF	TGTGCCCGGACGGGACCCCGGGTCACAGATACGCAGTATTTT
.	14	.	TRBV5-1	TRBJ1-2	CASSLGGPQDGYTF	TGCGCCAGCAGCTTAGGGGGGCCCCAGGATGGCTACACCTTC
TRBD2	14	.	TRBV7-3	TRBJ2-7	CASSQTSGCSEHYF	TGTGCCAGCAGCCAGACTAGCGGGTGTTCCGAGCATTACTTC
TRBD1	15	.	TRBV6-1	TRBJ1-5	CASSSDRVGNQPQHF	TGTGCCAGCAGTTCCGACAGGGTAGGCAATCAGCCCCAGCATTTT
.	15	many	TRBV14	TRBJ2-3	CASSQQGFPTDTQYF	TGTGCCAGCAGCCAACAGGGGTTCCCCACAGATACGCAGTATTTT
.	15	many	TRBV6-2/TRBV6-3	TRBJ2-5	CASSYGKGVEETQYF	TGTGCCAGCAGTTATGGGAAGGGTGTGGAAGAGACCCAGTACTTC
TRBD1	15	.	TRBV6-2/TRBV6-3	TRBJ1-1	CASSYRHRGLAEAFF	TGTGCCAGCAGTTATAGGCACAGGGGGCTCGCTGAAGCTTTCTTT
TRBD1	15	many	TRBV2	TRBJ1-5	CASSERTGENQPQHF	TGTGCCAGCAGTGAGAGGACAGGCGAGAATCAGCCCCAGCATTTT
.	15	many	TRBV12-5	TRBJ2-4	CASGLPQGSKNIQYF	TGTGCTAGTGGTTTGCCCCAGGGGTCCAAAAACATTCAGTACTTC
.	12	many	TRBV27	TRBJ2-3	CASSLGGRGEYF	TGTGCCAGCAGTTTAGGGGGGCGTGGGGAGTATTTT
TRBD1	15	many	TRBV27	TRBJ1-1	CASSYRGWMNTEAFF	TGTGCCAGCAGTTACAGGGGTTGGATGAACACTGAAGCTTTCTTT
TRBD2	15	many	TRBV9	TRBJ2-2	CASSNSGRRGGELFF	TGTGCCAGCTCAAATAGCGGGAGGCGGGGCGGGGAGCTGTTTTTT
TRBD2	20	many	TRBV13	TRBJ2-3	CASSSWTSVPPQGGTDTQYF	TGTGCCAGCAGCTCCTGGACTAGCGTCCCACCTCAGGGGGGGACAGATACGCAGTATTTT
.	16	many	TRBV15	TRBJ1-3	CATSRDTDSEGNTIYF	TGTGCCACCAGCAGAGATACCGACTCGGAAGGAAACACCATATATTTT
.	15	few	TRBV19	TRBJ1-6	CASSTVASYNSPLHF	TGTGCCAGCAGCACAGTTGCCTCCTATAATTCACCCCTCCACTTT
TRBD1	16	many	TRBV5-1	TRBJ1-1	CASRDTGAGGGTEAFF	TGCGCCAGCAGGGATACAGGGGCGGGAGGGGGCACTGAAGCTTTCTTT
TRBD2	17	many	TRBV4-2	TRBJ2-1	CASSPGTSGGKYNEQFF	TGTGCCAGCAGCCCCGGGACTAGCGGGGGCAAATACAATGAGCAGTTCTTC
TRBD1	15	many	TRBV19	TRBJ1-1	CASSKTGGRVTEAFF	TGTGCCAGTAGTAAGACAGGGGGTAGGGTCACTGAAGCTTTCTTT
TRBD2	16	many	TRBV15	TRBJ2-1	CATSRIRTSGANEQFF	TGTGCCACCAGCAGGATCAGGACTAGCGGAGCAAATGAGCAGTTCTTC
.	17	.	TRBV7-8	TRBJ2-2	CASSLSISGALTGELFF	TGTGCCAGCAGCTTATCAATTTCAGGGGCCCTCACCGGGGAGCTGTTTTTT
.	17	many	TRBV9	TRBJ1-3	CASSPRGSQLSGNTIYF	TGTGCCAGCAGCCCCCGGGGGTCCCAACTTTCTGGAAACACCATATATTTT
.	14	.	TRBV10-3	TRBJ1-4	CAVSQTATNEKLFF	TGTGCCGTCAGCCAGACAGCAACTAATGAAAAACTGTTTTTC
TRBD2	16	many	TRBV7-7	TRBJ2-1	CASSFGLAGGDNEQFF	TGTGCTAGCAGCTTTGGACTAGCGGGAGGGGACAATGAGCAGTTCTTC
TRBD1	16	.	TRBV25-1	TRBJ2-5	CASSDQRQGPQETQYF	TGTGCCAGCAGTGATCAGAGACAGGGCCCACAAGAGACCCAGTACTTC
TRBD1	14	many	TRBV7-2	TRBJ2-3	CASSSGQGADTQYF	TGTGCCAGCAGCTCTGGACAGGGCGCAGATACGCAGTATTTT
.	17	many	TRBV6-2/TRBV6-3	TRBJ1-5	CASSYGAGGVSNQPQHF	TGTGCCAGCAGTTACGGCGCGGGGGGAGTAAGCAATCAGCCCCAGCATTTT
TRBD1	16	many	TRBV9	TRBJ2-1	CASSVGIGGGMNEQFF	TGTGCCAGCAGCGTAGGGATAGGGGGCGGAATGAATGAGCAGTTCTTC
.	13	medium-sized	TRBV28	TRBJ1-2	CASSLETARGYTF	TGTGCCAGCAGTCTAGAGACGGCTAGAGGCTACACCTTC
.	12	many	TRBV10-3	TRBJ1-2	CAMSPGKYGYTF	TGTGCCATGAGCCCAGGGAAATATGGCTACACCTTC